These 16 T cell receptor beta chains were all obtained from the same sample, sequenced in a study of metastatic and nonmetastatic thyroid tumors. Ahead of thyroid surgery, no patient had received treatment of any kind. TCRdb re-processed the PCR reads through MiXCR. The data hold around 34,000 clones, with roughly 29% observed a single time. The specimen sequenced was blood. These receptor sequences come from a female donor with papillary thyroid cancer or a benign thyroid nodule (not recorded which). Some clones in this sample may be carry-over from other donors' samples.

The chain has TRBV3-1 and TRBJ2-5; TRBD1 aligns across 7 bases. V shed 9 bases and J 2 bases; nucleotides not matched to a gene: 6. This CDR3 region has 13 residues. Germline V lookup: CDR1 LGHDT, CDR2 YNNKEL (reference sequence). CDR3 DNA sequence: TGTGCCAGTACTCTGGGACAGCAAGAGACCCAGTACTTC. Translation: CASTLGQQETQYF.

This clone was seen only a few times. This chain uses TRBV2 with TRBJ2-3; 12 positions agree with TRBD2. There are 15 residues in the CDR3. Germline values: CDR1 SNHLY, CDR2 FYNNEI. J was trimmed by 5 bases and V by 11 bases; bases with no gene match: 11. CDR3 DNA sequence: TGTGCCGGCTCTCCTAGCGGGAGGGAGAGAGATACGCAGTATTTT. Protein sequence: CAGSPSGRERDTQYF.

Comments on this clone: This CDR3 is missing its conserved last phenylalanine or tryptophan, likely due to a read error. The rearrangement joins TRBV9 to TRBJ2-3, with D possibly TRBD2 on 6 matching bases. This CDR3 is 16 amino acids long. V was cut by 3 bases and J by 4 bases, with 18 bases left in between. The V gene's germline CDR1 is SGDLS and CDR2 YYNGEE. CDR3 DNA: TGTGCCAGCAGCGATACTAGCTGGCGAATTGCAGATACGCAGTATTTG. Amino acid sequence: CASSDTSWRIADTQYL.

The V and J genes are TRBV6-1 and TRBJ1-2, with 10 bases identical to TRBD1. The CDR3 runs to 15 residues. The V segment lost 4 bases and the J segment 7 bases; nucleotides outside the gene matches: 9. Looked up from germline, CDR1 is MNHNS and CDR2 is SASEGT. CDR3 DNA: TGTGCCAGCAGTGTCCCCGGGACAGGGGCTGGTGGCTACACCTTC. It encodes CASSVPGTGAGGYTF.

This chain connects TRBV20-1 to TRBJ1-1, with a weak D call TRBD1 (6 bases). Per the germline V gene, CDR1 is DFQATT and CDR2 is SNEGSKA (reference sequence). The CDR3 loop spans 14 amino acids. V lost 0 bases and J lost 1, with 9 bases in between. The CDR3, as DNA: TGCAGTGCTAGAGATCAGGGGACGAACACTGAAGCTTTCTTT. This codes for CSARDQGTNTEAFF.

The chain joins TRBV7-3 to TRBJ2-5; a possible D gene is TRBD2 (5 bases). The V end was cut by 0 bases, the J end by 1 base, with 12 bases between. The CDR3 has 16 amino acids. Germline V gene data show CDR1 as SGHTA and CDR2 as FQGTGA. CDR3 nucleotide sequence: TGTGCCAGCAGCTTAACGGTATCGGGGAGCCAAGAGACCCAGTACTTC. This gives the protein CASSLTVSGSQETQYF. The entire variable domain, with the rest obtained from reference TRBV7-3 and TRBJ2-5, is as follows: GAGVSQTPSNKVTEKGKYVELRCDPISGHTALYWYRQSLGQGPEFLIYFQGTGAADDSGLPNDRFFAVRPEGSVSTLKIQRTERGDSAVYLCASSLTVSGSQETQYFGPGTRLLVL.

The rearrangement links TRBV28 to TRBJ2-4, with D possibly TRBD2 on 6 matching bases. Trimming shortened V by 5 bases and J by 7 bases, and 9 bases separated the two germline ends. CDR1 is MDHEN, CDR2 SYDVKM, per germline. CDR3 length: 12 residues. The CDR3 spells CASSRAGNIQYF. The CDR3 DNA reads TGTGCCAGCAGTAGGGCGGGGAACATTCAGTACTTC.

A few counts support this clone. The V and J genes are TRBV20-1 and TRBJ1-2; D not certain. The CDR3 runs to 15 residues. The germline CDR1 and CDR2 sequences are DFQATT and SNEGSKA (reference sequence). V gave up 3 bases and J gave up 2 bases, with 16 bases separating them. As DNA, the CDR3 is TGCAGTGCTAGCAAGGGATCAGACCCCAACTATGGCTACACCTTC. Protein: CSASKGSDPNYGYTF.

This clone turned up a few times. A much larger clone is a single base away; this may be a read error. The chain has TRBV29-1 and TRBJ2-3, with 7 bases identical to TRBD2. Trimming removed 2 bases from V and 2 bases from J; junction bases left unmatched: 1. Germline lookup yields CDR1 SQVTM and CDR2 ANQGSEA. CDR3 size: 13 residues. The CDR3 protein is CSVELADTDTQYF. CDR3 DNA: TGCAGCGTTGAACTAGCGGACACAGATACGCAGTATTTT.

In its sample, this clone was seen a few times. V usage is TRBV6-1 and J usage is TRBJ2-2; the match to TRBD1 covers 8 bases. There are 15 residues in the CDR3. J gave up 3 bases and V 10 bases, and 10 bases lay outside the gene matches. CDR1 and CDR2 from the germline V gene are MNHNS and SASEGT. CDR3 in DNA: TGTGCCATCATTCCACAGGGGGGAGACACCGGGGAGCTGTTTTTT. Protein: CAIIPQGGDTGELFF.

The rearrangement uses TRBV5-8 and TRBJ1-2; TRBD1 agrees at 12 bases. The CDR3 is 14 amino acids. The germline V gene has CDR1 SGHTS and CDR2 YDEGEE. Trimming at V came to 3 bases and at J to 8 bases, leaving 5 bases not matched to a gene. The CDR3 here is CASSSGTGGGGYTF. CDR3 DNA: TGTGCCAGCAGCTCCGGGACAGGGGGCGGCGGCTACACCTTC.

This clone was counted many times. It may be a read error: a sequence one base away is much more abundant. Other DNA sequences of this sample code for an identical CDR3. This chain connects TRBV15 to TRBJ1-3; D possibly corresponds to TRBD1 (5 bases). The CDR3 has 17 residues. Germline V CDR1 and CDR2: LNHNV, YYDKDF (reference sequence). The CDR3 reads CATSRRGPGELGNTVYF. For the CDR3, the DNA is TGTGCCACCAGCAGAAGAGGTCCGGGGGAATTGGGAAACACCGTATATTTT.

At least ten counts were recorded for this clone. The chain joins TRBV20-1 to TRBJ2-1; D possibly corresponds to TRBD2 (6 bases). Trimming cost V 0 bases and J 6 bases, with 18 bases left between them. The CDR3 totals 16 residues. CDR1 is DFQATT, CDR2 SNEGSKA, per germline (reference sequence). The CDR3 DNA reads TGCAGTGCTAGAGATACGGGGACTGGGGTGATCAATGAGCAGTTCTTC. Encoded protein: CSARDTGTGVINEQFF.

In its sample, this clone was seen once. Other DNA sequences of this sample code for an identical CDR3. This chain links TRBV9 with TRBJ2-2; D is uncertain. CDR3 size: 19 residues. V lost 3 bases and J 5 bases, leaving 26 bases between the germline ends. Germline CDR1 SGDLS, CDR2 YYNGEE. CDR3 protein: CASSDATLQLVTGTGELFF. The CDR3 bases are TGTGCCAGCAGCGATGCCACTCTTCAGCTTGTAACGGGTACCGGGGAGCTGTTTTTT.

This clone was recorded at least ten times. V usage is TRBV4-1 and J usage is TRBJ2-2, with D tentatively TRBD1 or TRBD2 (5 bases each). The CDR3 spans 13 residues. With 5 bases removed from V and 5 bases from J, the gap between germline ends came to 9 bases. Germline V lookup: CDR1 MGHRA, CDR2 YSYEKL. The DNA for the CDR3 is TGCGCCAGCAGCGGGGGATGGACCGGGGAGCTGTTTTTT. It encodes CASSGGWTGELFF.

This clone showed up many times. The chain is built from TRBV5-1 and TRBJ1-4; D unclear. This CDR3 has 16 residues. CDR1 and CDR2 from the germline V gene are SGHRS and YFSETQ. V lost 0 bases and J lost 3, with 12 bases in between. CDR3: CASSLEDLRPNEKLFF. In DNA, the CDR3 is TGCGCCAGCAGCTTGGAAGATCTCAGACCTAATGAAAAACTGTTTTTT.